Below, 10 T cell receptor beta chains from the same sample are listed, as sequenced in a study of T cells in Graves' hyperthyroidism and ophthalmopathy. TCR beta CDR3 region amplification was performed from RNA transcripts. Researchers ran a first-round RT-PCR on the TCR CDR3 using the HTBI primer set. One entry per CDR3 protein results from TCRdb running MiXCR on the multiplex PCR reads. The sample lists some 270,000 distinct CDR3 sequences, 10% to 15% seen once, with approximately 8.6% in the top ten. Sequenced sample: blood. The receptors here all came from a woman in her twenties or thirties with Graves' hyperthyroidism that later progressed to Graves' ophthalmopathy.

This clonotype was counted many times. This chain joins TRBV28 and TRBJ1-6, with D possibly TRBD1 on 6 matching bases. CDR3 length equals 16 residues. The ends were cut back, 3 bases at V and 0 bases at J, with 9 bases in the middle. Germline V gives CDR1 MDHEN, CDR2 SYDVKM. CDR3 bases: TGTGCCAGCAGTTTGCAGACAGGCTCCTATAATTCACCCCTCCACTTT. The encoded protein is CASSLQTGSYNSPLHF.

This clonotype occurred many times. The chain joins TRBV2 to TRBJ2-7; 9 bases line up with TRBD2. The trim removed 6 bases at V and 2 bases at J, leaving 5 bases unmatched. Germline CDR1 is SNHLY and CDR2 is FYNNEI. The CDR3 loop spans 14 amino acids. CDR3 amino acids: CASRLAGETYEQYF. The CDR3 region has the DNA TGTGCCAGCAGGTTAGCGGGAGAAACCTACGAGCAGTACTTC.

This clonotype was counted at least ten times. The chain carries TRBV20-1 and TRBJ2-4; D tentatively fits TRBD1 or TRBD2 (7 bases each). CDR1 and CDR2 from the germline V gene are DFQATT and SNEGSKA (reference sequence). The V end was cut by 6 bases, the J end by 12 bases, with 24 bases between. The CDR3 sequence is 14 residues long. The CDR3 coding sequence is TGCAGTGCGCCGACAGACAGGGAGGGGCCCACTCAGTACTTC. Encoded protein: CSAPTDREGPTQYF.

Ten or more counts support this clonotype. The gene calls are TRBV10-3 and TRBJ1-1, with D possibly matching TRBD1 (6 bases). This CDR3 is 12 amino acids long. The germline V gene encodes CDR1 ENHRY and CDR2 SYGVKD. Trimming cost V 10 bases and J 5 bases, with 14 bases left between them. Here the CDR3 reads CATSLQGTEAFF. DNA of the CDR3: TGTGCCACCTCTCTCCAGGGGACTGAAGCTTTCTTT.

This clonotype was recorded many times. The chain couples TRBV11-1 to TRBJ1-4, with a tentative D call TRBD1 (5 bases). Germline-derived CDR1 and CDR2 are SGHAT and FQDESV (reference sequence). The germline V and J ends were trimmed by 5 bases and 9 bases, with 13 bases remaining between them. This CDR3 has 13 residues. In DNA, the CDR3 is TGTGCCAGCAGCACCGGCGGGACTAAAAAACTGTTTTTT. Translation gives CASSTGGTKKLFF.

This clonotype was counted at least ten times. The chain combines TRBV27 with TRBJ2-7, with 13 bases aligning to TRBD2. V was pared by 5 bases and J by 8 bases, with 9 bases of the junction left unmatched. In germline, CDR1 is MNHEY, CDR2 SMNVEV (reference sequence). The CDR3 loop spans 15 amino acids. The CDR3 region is CASSGPGLAGTKQYF. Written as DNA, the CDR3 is TGTGCCAGCAGTGGACCGGGACTAGCGGGGACGAAGCAGTACTTC.

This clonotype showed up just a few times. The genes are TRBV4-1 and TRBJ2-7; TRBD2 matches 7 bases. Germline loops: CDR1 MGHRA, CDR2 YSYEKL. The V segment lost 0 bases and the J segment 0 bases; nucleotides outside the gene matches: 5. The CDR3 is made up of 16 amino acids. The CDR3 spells CASSQEVLADSYEQYF. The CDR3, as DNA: TGCGCCAGCAGCCAAGAAGTTCTAGCGGACTCCTACGAGCAGTACTTC.

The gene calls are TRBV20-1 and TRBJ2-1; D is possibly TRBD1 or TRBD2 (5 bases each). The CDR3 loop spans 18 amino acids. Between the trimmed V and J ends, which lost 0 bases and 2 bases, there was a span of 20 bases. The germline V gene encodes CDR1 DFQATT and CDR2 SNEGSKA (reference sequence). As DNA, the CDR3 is TGCAGTGCTAGAGATCGGGGCGGATTAGGAGTCCCCTACAATGAGCAGTTCTTC. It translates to CSARDRGGLGVPYNEQFF.

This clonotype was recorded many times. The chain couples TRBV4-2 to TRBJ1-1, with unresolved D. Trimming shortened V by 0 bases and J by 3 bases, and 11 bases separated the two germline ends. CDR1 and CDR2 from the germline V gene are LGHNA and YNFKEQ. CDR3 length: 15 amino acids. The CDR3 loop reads CASSQDREIYTEAFF. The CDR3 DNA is TGTGCCAGCAGCCAAGACCGGGAAATTTACACTGAAGCTTTCTTT.

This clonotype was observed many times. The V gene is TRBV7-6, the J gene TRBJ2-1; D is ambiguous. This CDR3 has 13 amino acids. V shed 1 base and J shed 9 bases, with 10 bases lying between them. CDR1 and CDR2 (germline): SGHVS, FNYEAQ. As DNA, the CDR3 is TGTGCCAGCAGCTTAGGTACCTTTACTGAGCAGTTCTTC. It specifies CASSLGTFTEQFF.